This T cell receptor (beta chain) was found in a study of metastatic and nonmetastatic thyroid tumors. Study in general: Across blood and tumor or nodule tissue, repertoires from malignant and benign thyroid patients were compared with one another. General study findings and limits: TCR beta diversity was reportedly significantly higher in malignant thyroid tumors than benign nodules, in blood and tumor.

Turning to this clone: Its specificity is not known.

Authors' processing steps: It was from CDR3 differences across clinicopathological groups that a distant-metastasis classifier for papillary thyroid cancer was built. MiXCR was used by TCRdb to re-call the PCR reads. The V and J calls were determined by TCRdb, not by the authors. This table has tens of thousands of clones, 24% appearing once. Prior to thyroid surgery, none of the patients had received any treatment. This CDR3 has 13 amino acids. V trimming: 5 bases; J trimming: 6 bases; junction bases outside the gene matches: 7. The germline V gene encodes CDR1 DFQATT and CDR2 SNEGSKA (reference sequence).

Material: blood. The origin of this receptor is a female donor with papillary thyroid cancer or a benign thyroid nodule (not recorded which). Some clones in this sample may be carry-over from other donors' samples. This chain connects TRBV20-1 to TRBJ2-1, with TRBD2 matching 7 bases. DNA of the CDR3: TGCAGTGCTTCCGTACTAGCGTCCAATGAGCAGTTCTTC. This codes for CSASVLASNEQFF.